This T cell receptor (beta chain) was profiled in a study of T cell responses to AZD1222 COVID-19 vaccine. General study results and limits: Unmutated variant regions are reportedly targeted by nearly half of spike-specific TCRs.

A remark on this clone: Its antigen is undetermined.

Germline V lookup: CDR1 MNHEY, CDR2 SVGAGI. With 0 bases removed from V and 4 bases from J, the gap between germline ends came to 6 bases. The CDR3 is made up of 13 amino acids. Here immunoSEQ multiplex PCR was the method, and the copy in TCRdb shows in-frame clones only, minus some. This table holds roughly 150,000 clones, approximately 90% found once. This clonotype was obtained from an adult in good health. The sequences come from peripheral blood, collected on day 0 of AZD1222 vaccination. The chain combines TRBV6-5 with TRBJ1-2; tentatively, D is TRBD1 (5 bases). The CDR3 DNA reads as TGTGCCAGCAGTTACTCGACAGTCTATGGCTACACCTTC. It specifies CASSYSTVYGYTF.